This entry is about one TCR beta chain. The clone's antigen remains unknown. There are no base qualities to consult, and no much larger clone falls within one base. These data originate in a study of T cell responses to AZD1222 COVID-19 vaccine (TCRdb year 2021). For the study in its entirety: AZD1222 recipients given second doses at about 4 weeks or at about 12 weeks were pooled, since spike-specific TCR depth and breadth were not found to differ between the two schedules. TCR sequencing covered approximately 230 trial participants: approximately 200 given two doses of AZD1222 and about 26 given two doses of MenACWY control vaccine. Enrollment into the trials was organized by age into subgroups of 18-55, 56-69 and 70-plus years, and those subgroups contained about 160, 30 and 59 TCR-sequenced participants, respectively. The paper as a whole reports these results and caveats: Reportedly, close to half of the unique spike-specific TCRs recognized epitopes lying outside the regions that are mutated in the B.1.351 and B.1.1.7 variants. Most participants were white British and females outnumbered males, and the authors suggested that clonal diversity may have been underestimated. Because no samples from the day 14 peak response were available, repertoires could be characterized only after the peak T cell response. The 56-69-year group was small, and its depth increase did not reach significance, likely because of low power. Only five or six AZD1222 recipients were SARS-CoV-2 seropositive at baseline, limiting conclusions about previously exposed vaccinees. After two AZD1222 doses, spike-specific TCR breadth and depth were significantly higher than at day 0 and than in MenACWY recipients. The vaccine-associated CD4 TCRs covered the entire spike protein, and the dominant responses fell in regions 160-218 and 743-854.

The V end gives up 5 bases and the J end 0 bases, leaving 6 bases in the junction not matched to a gene. Including cysteine and phenylalanine, the CDR3 has 16 amino acids. Only the CDR3 region is kept as DNA, spanning 48 bases read in frame from base 1. Per the germline V gene, SGHNT is the CDR1 and YENEEA is the CDR2. The sample's time point, from its label and the paper: baseline before first vaccination. Vaccinee samples came from UK trials COV001 and COV002, including a single-blind randomized controlled phase 2/3 trial of AZD1222 (ChAdOx1 nCoV-19) in healthy adults. Trial participant PBMC samples were collected at day 0 and day 28 after the second dose for TCRbeta chain sequencing. The CDR3 regions of human TCRbeta chains were analyzed by immunosequencing. Regarding the original processing steps: Repertoire TCRs were matched against a reference library of SARS-CoV-2-specific TCRs generated with the MIRA antigen-specificity platform. Breadth was defined as the fraction of unique TCRs that were SARS-CoV-2-associated. Depth was defined as the fraction of total T cells that were SARS-CoV-2-associated. Using the MIRA data, each spike-specific TCR was assigned both to the spike region to which the TCR was reactive and to a CD4 or CD8 class. Log10-transformed breadth and depth values were compared by one-way ANOVA with Sidak's multiple comparisons tests. TCRdb mirrors the immuneACCESS table, restricted to in-frame sequences. Some clones are absent from its copies; in checked studies, under half trace to an unresolved V gene, and the reason for the others is unknown. Clonal size and the V and J genes are those of that table, whereas D and trimming came from the DNA. This sample holds 250,000 or so clones; over 85% were observed only once. Of the sample, roughly 0.6% falls within the top ten clones.

Sequenced material: peripheral blood, taken on day 0 of AZD1222 vaccination. This clonotype was sampled from an adult in good health. The chain was built from TRBV11-3 and TRBJ2-2, and TRBD1 matches 7 of the central bases. The DNA reads as follows: TGTGCCAGCAGCCAAAGGACAGGCGCGAACACCGGGGAGCTGTTTTTT. Its protein is CASSQRTGANTGELFF.